This TCR beta chain came from a study of response to subunit inactivated influenza vaccine. Trimming cost V 2 bases and J 7 bases; bases outside gene matches: 5. There are 14 residues in the CDR3. CDR1 and CDR2 from the germline V gene are SGHDT and YYEEEE. Points from the study as a whole: The authors suggested that few new T cells are recruited per seasonal influenza vaccination.

As to this clonotype: What it recognizes is unknown.

TCRdb re-derived calls from the RT-PCR reads in MiXCR, one entry per CDR3 protein. The sample includes some 500,000 distinct CDR3 sequences, 13% of them seen just once. Sequences were derived from PBMCs from blood, sampled 45 days after vaccination. This sequence originates from a man aged 50 to 60 who received an inactivated influenza vaccine. This chain links TRBV5-6 with TRBJ1-5, with TRBD1 matching over 8 bases. The CDR3 loop is CASSLQGGQQPQHF. The CDR3 DNA reads TGTGCCAGCAGCTTACAGGGGGGTCAGCAGCCCCAGCATTTT.